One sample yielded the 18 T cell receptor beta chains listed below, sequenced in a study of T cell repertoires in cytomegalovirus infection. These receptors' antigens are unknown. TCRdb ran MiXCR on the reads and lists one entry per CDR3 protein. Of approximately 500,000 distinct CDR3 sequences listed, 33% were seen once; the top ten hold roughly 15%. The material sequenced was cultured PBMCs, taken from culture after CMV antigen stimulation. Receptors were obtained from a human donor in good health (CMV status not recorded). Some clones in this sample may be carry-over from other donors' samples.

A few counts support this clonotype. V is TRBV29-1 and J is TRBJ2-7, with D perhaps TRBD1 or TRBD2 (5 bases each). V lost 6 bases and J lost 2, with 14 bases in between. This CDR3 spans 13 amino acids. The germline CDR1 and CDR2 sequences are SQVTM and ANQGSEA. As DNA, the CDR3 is TGCAGCGTAAAAGAGGGGCTCGCCTACGAGCAGTACTTC. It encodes CSVKEGLAYEQYF.

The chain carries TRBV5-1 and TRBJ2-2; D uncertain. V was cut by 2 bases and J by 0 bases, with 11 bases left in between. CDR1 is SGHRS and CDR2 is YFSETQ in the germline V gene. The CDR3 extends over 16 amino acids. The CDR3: CASSFLERPNTGELFF. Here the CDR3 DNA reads TGCGCCAGCAGCTTCCTTGAACGACCGAACACCGGGGAGCTGTTTTTT.

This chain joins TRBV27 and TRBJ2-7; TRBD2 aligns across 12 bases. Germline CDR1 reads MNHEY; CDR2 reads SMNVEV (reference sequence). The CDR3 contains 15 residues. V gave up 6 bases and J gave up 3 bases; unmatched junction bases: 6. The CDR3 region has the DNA TGTGCCAGCAGCATCTCGGGACTAGCGGGCTACGAGCAGTACGTC. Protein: CASSISGLAGYEQYV.

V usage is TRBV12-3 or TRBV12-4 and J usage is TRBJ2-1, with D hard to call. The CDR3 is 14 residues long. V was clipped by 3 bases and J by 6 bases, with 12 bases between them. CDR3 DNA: TGTGCCAGCAGTTTGATGCGACTCAGCAATGAGCAGTTCTTC. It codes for CASSLMRLSNEQFF.

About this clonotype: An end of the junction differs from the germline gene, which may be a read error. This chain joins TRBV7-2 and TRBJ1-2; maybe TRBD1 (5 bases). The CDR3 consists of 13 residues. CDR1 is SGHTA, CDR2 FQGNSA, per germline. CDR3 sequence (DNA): TGTGCCAGCAGCTTAGTCGTCAGGGATGTCTCAGACTTC. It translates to CASSLVVRDVSDF.

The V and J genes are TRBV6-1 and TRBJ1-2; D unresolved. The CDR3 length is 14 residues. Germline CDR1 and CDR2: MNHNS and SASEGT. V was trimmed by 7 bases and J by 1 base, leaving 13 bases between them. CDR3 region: CASTVDPGNYGYTF. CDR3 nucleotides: TGTGCCAGCACCGTGGATCCGGGTAACTATGGCTACACCTTC.

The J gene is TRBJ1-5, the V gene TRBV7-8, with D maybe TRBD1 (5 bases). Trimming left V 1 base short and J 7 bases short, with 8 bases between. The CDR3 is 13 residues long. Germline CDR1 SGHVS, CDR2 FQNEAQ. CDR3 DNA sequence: TGTGCCAGCAGCTTAGACAGGACGCAGCCCCAGCATTTT. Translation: CASSLDRTQPQHF.

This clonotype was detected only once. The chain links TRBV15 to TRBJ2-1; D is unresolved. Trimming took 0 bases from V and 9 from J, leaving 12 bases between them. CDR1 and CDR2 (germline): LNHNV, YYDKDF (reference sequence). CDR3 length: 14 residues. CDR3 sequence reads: CATSRDLWVAEQFF. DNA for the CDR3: TGTGCCACCAGCAGAGATCTCTGGGTGGCTGAGCAGTTCTTC.

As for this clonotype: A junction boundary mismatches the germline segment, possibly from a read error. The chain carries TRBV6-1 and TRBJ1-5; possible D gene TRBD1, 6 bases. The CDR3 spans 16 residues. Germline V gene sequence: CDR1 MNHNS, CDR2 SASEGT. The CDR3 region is CASIESIPGAGQPQHF. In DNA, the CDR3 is TGTGCCAGCATTGAATCGATCCCAGGGGCGGGTCAGCCCCAGCATTTT.

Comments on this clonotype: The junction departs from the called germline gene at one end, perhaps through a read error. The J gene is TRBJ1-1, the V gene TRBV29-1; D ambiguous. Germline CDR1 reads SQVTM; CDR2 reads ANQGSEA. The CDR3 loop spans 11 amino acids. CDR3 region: CSAERGTEAFF. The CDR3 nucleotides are TGCAGCGCTGAACGTGGGACTGAAGCTTTCTTT.

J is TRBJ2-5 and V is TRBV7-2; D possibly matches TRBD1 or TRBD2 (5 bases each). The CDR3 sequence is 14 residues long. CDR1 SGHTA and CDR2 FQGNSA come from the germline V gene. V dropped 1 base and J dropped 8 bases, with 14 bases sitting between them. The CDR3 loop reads CASSLDLGPRTQYF. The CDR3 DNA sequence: TGTGCCAGCAGCTTAGACTTGGGACCCAGAACCCAGTACTTC.

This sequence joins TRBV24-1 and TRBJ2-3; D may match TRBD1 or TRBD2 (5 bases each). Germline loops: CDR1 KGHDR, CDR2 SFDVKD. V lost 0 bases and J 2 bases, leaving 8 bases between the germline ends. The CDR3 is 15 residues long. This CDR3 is CATSDLGGDTDTQYF. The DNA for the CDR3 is TGTGCCACCAGTGATTTGGGGGGTGACACAGATACGCAGTATTTT.

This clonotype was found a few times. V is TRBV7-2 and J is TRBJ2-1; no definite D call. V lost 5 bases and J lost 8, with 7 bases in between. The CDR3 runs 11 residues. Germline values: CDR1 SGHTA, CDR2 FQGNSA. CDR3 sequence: CASSPRHEQFF. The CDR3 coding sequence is TGTGCCAGCAGCCCCCGGCATGAGCAGTTCTTC.

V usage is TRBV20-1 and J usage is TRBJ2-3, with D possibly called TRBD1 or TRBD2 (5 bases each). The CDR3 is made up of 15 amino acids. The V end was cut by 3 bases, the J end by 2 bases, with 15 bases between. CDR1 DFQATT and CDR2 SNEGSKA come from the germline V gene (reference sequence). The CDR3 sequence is CSARRGSEFTDTQYF. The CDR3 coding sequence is TGCAGTGCTAGGAGGGGATCGGAGTTCACAGATACGCAGTATTTT.

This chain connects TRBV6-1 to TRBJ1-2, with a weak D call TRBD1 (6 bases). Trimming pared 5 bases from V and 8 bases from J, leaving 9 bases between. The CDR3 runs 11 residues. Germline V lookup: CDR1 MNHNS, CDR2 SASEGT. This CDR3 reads CASSHREGYTF. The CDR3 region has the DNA TGTGCCAGCAGTCACAGGGAAGGCTACACCTTC.

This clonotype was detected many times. CDR3 coding DNA: TGTGCCAGCAGCTTAGCGCGAGGGGGGGGCACTGAAGCTTTCTTT. Encoded protein: CASSLARGGGTEAFF. The chain has TRBV7-2 and TRBJ1-1, with D maybe TRBD1 (6 bases). V lost 0 bases and J lost 4, with 12 bases in between. Germline CDR1 is SGHTA and CDR2 is FQGNSA. The CDR3 extends over 15 amino acids.

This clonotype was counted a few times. CDR3 amino acids: CASRKLAGVADTQYF. The CDR3 DNA is TGTGCCAGCAGAAAACTAGCGGGAGTTGCAGATACGCAGTATTTT. The gene calls are TRBV11-2 and TRBJ2-3; TRBD2 agrees at 11 bases. The J segment lost 4 bases and the V segment lost 6 bases, leaving 6 bases of the junction unmatched. The germline gives CDR1 SGHAT, CDR2 FQNNGV. The CDR3 sequence is 15 residues long.

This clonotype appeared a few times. DNA for the CDR3: TGTGCTAGTGGTTTGTCGACCTTAGCGGTCACAGATACGCAGTATTTT. It encodes CASGLSTLAVTDTQYF. The chain is built from TRBV12-5 and TRBJ2-3; possibly TRBD2 for D (6 bases). Trimming removed 2 bases at V and 2 bases at J, with 14 bases between. This CDR3 contains 16 residues. Germline CDR1 is LGHNT and CDR2 is FRNRAP.